Many counts were recorded for the clone carrying this T cell receptor (beta chain). The germline V gene encodes CDR1 MNHNY and CDR2 SVGAGI (reference sequence). This CDR3 is 16 amino acids long. V gave up 4 bases and J gave up 3 bases, with 17 bases separating them. Time point of the sample: technical triplicate 3. These data belong to a study of neurological immune-mediated disorders. TCRdb itself ran the 5' RACE reads through MiXCR, one entry per CDR3 protein. The sample carries tens of thousands of distinct CDR3 sequences, about 16% recorded once. Material: CD4+ T cells from blood. J is TRBJ2-3 and V is TRBV6-6, with D tentatively TRBD1 (7 bases). The TCR was taken from a female donor with HTLV-1-associated myelopathy (HAM/TSP). The CDR3 sequence: CASSWPVQGRTDTQYF. CDR3 sequence (DNA): TGTGCCAGCAGTTGGCCGGTACAGGGGAGGACAGATACGCAGTATTTT.